This TCR beta chain originates from a study of human versus mouse CDR3 diversity and MHC coevolution. Study observations and caveats: Approximately 1.7 million TCR beta clonotypes were estimated for humans, the largest repertoire.

Here immunoSEQ multiplex PCR was the method, and the copy in TCRdb shows in-frame clones only, minus some. The sample lists just under 60,000 clones, 85% to 95% occurring once. Trimming removed 2 bases at V and 5 bases at J, with 18 bases between. This CDR3 is 16 amino acids long. Germline V CDR1 and CDR2: LNHDA, SQIVND (reference sequence). This clone was detected a few times. Its antigen is not identified. Input material: naive CD4+ T cells from blood. Subset noted: CD45RO-negative CD62L-positive naive CD4 T cells. The receptor comes from a person aged 55-75 years in good health. V and J are TRBV19 and TRBJ1-1, with D possibly being TRBD1 (5 bases). The CDR3, as DNA: TGTGCCAGTAGTATAAATCCTGGACGGGGGAGGACTGAAGCTTTCTTT. This encodes CASSINPGRGRTEAFF. Combining the CDR3 with reference TRBV19 and TRBJ1-1 gives the whole variable domain DGGITQSPKYLFRKEGQNVTLSCEQNLNHDAMYWYRQDPGQGLRLIYYSQIVNDFQKGDIAEGYSVSREKKESFPLTVTSAQKNPTAFYLCASSINPGRGRTEAFFGQGTRLTVV.